The sequence of this TCR beta chain was determined in a study of beta chain features in type 1 diabetes. General study findings and limits: TCRB repertoires of naive, central memory and Treg cells appeared more similar among patients than among healthy donors.

The investigators reverse transcribed all of the isolated RNA, so they sequenced expressed TCRB transcripts. Sequencing used immunoSEQ multiplex PCR; TCRdb keeps in-frame clones, though not all of them. The data show fewer than 400,000 clones, with roughly 8% seen just once and around 0.44% held by the top ten. In its sample, this clone was seen a few times. Its antigen is undetermined. The CDR3 extends over 19 amino acids. With V trimmed by 0 bases and J by 1 base, 9 bases remained unmatched. Germline lookup yields CDR1 SGHDN and CDR2 FVKESK. The chain is built from TRBV14 and TRBJ2-1, with 10 positions matching TRBD2. This clonotype originated in a woman aged 18-29 years in good health. Specimen: central memory CD4+ T cells from blood. The chain's CDR3 is CASSQEASGSSSSYNEQFF. The CDR3 DNA reads as TGTGCCAGCAGCCAAGAAGCTAGCGGGAGTTCAAGTTCCTACAATGAGCAGTTCTTC.